This entry lists 9 T cell receptor beta chains sequenced from one sample in a study of blood T cell repertoires in COVID-19. TCRdb keeps only in-frame clones here, not all; method: immunoSEQ multiplex PCR. The table lists fewer than 500,000 clones, roughly 90% of them singletons. The specimen sequenced was peripheral blood. The receptors come from a young man with COVID-19, enrolled during active disease.

The chain has TRBV4-1 and TRBJ2-2, with TRBD2 matching over 8 bases. Germline lookup yields CDR1 MGHRA and CDR2 YSYEKL. V shed 10 bases and J 0 bases; nucleotides not matched to a gene: 10. The length of the CDR3 is 16 residues. CDR3: CATREGLAPNTGELFF. The CDR3 bases are TGCGCCACCAGGGAAGGACTAGCACCGAACACCGGGGAGCTGTTTTTT.

This sequence joins TRBV11-2 and TRBJ2-6; D ambiguous. The V and J ends lost 1 base and 1 base respectively, with 5 bases between them. The germline CDR1 and CDR2 sequences are SGHAT and FQNNGV. The CDR3 is 15 amino acids. The chain's CDR3 is CASSLGASGANVLTF. The CDR3 region has the DNA TGTGCCAGCAGCTTAGGGGCTTCTGGGGCCAACGTCCTGACTTTC.

This sequence joins TRBV5-5 and TRBJ2-2; D is undetermined. The V end lost 1 base, the J end lost 2 bases, and 3 bases lay between the germline ends. The germline CDR1 and CDR2 sequences are SGHKS and YYEKEE (reference sequence). The CDR3 totals 13 residues. The CDR3 is CASSLPNTGELFF. DNA of the CDR3: TGTGCCAGCAGCTTGCCTAACACCGGGGAGCTGTTTTTT.

This clone showed up just once. The V call is TRBV11-2, the J call TRBJ1-2; TRBD1 matches at 8 bases. V lost 2 bases to trimming and J lost 5 bases; unmatched junction nucleotides: 13. Per the germline V gene, CDR1 is SGHAT and CDR2 is FQNNGV. The CDR3 consists of 17 residues. CDR3 coding DNA: TGTGCCAGCAGCTTAAACGCAGGGGGTACAGGGGGGTATGGCTACACCTTC. Translated, it gives CASSLNAGGTGGYGYTF.

V is TRBV12-5 and J is TRBJ2-6, with D hard to call. Trimming cost V 6 bases and J 12 bases, with 24 bases left between them. This CDR3 comprises 16 residues. Germline assignment: CDR1 LGHNT and CDR2 FRNRAP. The CDR3 bases are TGTGCTAGTGGCCTGATATTACCCACTACGAAGGTCGTCCTGACTTTC. The encoded protein is CASGLILPTTKVVLTF. The variable domain in full, with the rest retrieved from reference TRBV12-5 and TRBJ2-6, is DARVTQTPRHKVTEMGQEVTMRCQPILGHNTVFWYRQTMMQGLELLAYFRNRAPLDDSGMPKDRFSAEMPDATLATLKIQPSEPRDSAVYFCASGLILPTTKVVLTFGAGSRLTVL.

This chain's CDR3 is CSASSRTAIYNEQFF. In DNA form, the CDR3 reads TGCAGTGCTAGTTCGCGGACAGCTATCTACAATGAGCAGTTCTTC. V usage is TRBV20-1 and J usage is TRBJ2-1; tentative D call: TRBD1 (6 bases). The germline V gene encodes CDR1 DFQATT and CDR2 SNEGSKA (reference sequence). The germline V and J ends were trimmed by 3 bases and 3 bases, with 15 bases remaining between them. The CDR3 runs to 15 residues.

V gene TRBV6-5 combines with J gene TRBJ1-5; D is unresolved. Trimming left V 5 bases short and J 4 bases short, with 9 bases between. The CDR3 length is 13 residues. Looked up from germline, CDR1 is MNHEY and CDR2 is SVGAGI. CDR3 bases: TGTGCCAGCAGTCCCCGCCAGAATCAGCCCCAGCATTTT. Protein product: CASSPRQNQPQHF.

The chain joins TRBV27 to TRBJ2-3, with unresolved D. The CDR3 contains 13 residues. Germline V gives CDR1 MNHEY, CDR2 SMNVEV (reference sequence). Between the trimmed V and J ends, which lost 4 bases and 9 bases, there was a span of 14 bases. The CDR3 DNA reads TGTGCCAGCAGTTCTCCGTTGGTGAGGACGCAGTATTTT. It yields the protein CASSSPLVRTQYF.

V gene TRBV7-9 combines with J gene TRBJ2-7; 7 bases line up with TRBD1. The J segment lost 6 bases and the V segment lost 5 bases, leaving 4 bases of the junction unmatched. The germline V gene encodes CDR1 SEHNR and CDR2 FQNEAQ (reference sequence). The CDR3 has 12 residues. CDR3 in DNA: TGTGCCAGCAGCACGACAGGGACCGAGCAGTACTTC. It translates to CASSTTGTEQYF.